The rows below give T cell receptor beta chains drawn from one sample of a study of blood T cell repertoires in COVID-19. Here immunoSEQ multiplex PCR was the method, and the copy in TCRdb shows in-frame clones only, minus some. The sample has 84,000 or so clones, roughly 80% seen once; the top ten hold less than 10%. The source material was peripheral blood. The receptors come from a human donor in a cohort sampled during active COVID-19. Each CDR3 is given with its conserved first and last residue. The D gene is left open where the match is weak. A row's size may be missing; if present it is once, few, many or a size class.

TRBV19	TRBJ1-6	.	.	CASSTQTGPYNSPLHF	TGTGCCAGTAGTACCCAAACAGGGCCCTATAATTCACCCCTCCACTTT
TRBV6-5	TRBJ1-6	.	.	CASILTGGGSPLHF	TGTGCCAGCATCCTAACCGGGGGGGGTTCACCCCTCCACTTT
TRBV5-1	TRBJ1-3	.	.	CASNHGGGGSGNTIYF	TGCGCCAGCAATCATGGGGGAGGAGGCTCTGGAAACACCATATATTTT
TRBV28	TRBJ2-7	.	.	CASRPSSQRDWEQYF	TGTGCCAGCAGACCGTCCTCTCAGAGGGACTGGGAGCAGTACTTC
TRBV3-1/TRBV3-2	TRBJ1-3	.	few	CASNLGGNTIYF	TGTGCCAGCAACCTCGGAGGGAACACCATATATTTT
TRBV25-1	TRBJ2-1	.	.	CASSGRAFEFNEQFF	TGTGCCAGCAGTGGGCGGGCTTTTGAATTCAATGAGCAGTTCTTC
TRBV4-1	TRBJ2-1	.	.	CASSQAPDSYNEQFF	TGCGCCAGCAGCCAGGCACCCGACAGCTACAATGAGCAGTTCTTC
TRBV5-1	TRBJ2-7	TRBD1	.	CASSLIPGTASYEQYF	TGCGCCAGCAGCCTAATCCCCGGGACAGCCTCCTACGAGCAGTACTTC
TRBV11-2	TRBJ2-4	.	few	CASSLDFRIQYF	TGTGCCAGCAGCTTAGATTTTCGTATTCAGTACTTC
TRBV7-3	TRBJ2-1	TRBD1	.	CASGQGGYNEQFF	TGTGCCAGCGGACAGGGTGGCTACAATGAGCAGTTCTTC
TRBV15	TRBJ1-2	TRBD1	.	CATSGRTGRGNGYTF	TGTGCCACCAGCGGCCGGACAGGGCGGGGGAATGGCTACACCTTC
TRBV6-5	TRBJ2-7	TRBD1	.	CASIRTGGGYEQYF	TGTGCCAGCATTCGGACAGGGGGCGGCTACGAGCAGTACTTC
TRBV13	TRBJ2-2	TRBD2	.	CASSALTGLAGPHNTGELFF	TGTGCCAGCAGCGCACTGACGGGACTAGCCGGCCCGCATAACACCGGGGAGCTGTTTTTT
TRBV6-6	TRBJ2-7	.	.	CASRPVSPYEQYF	TGTGCCAGCAGACCCGTCAGTCCTTACGAGCAGTACTTC
TRBV3-1/TRBV3-2	TRBJ2-3	TRBD2	few	CASSQLGLAGGNTDTQYF	TGTGCCAGCAGCCAACTGGGACTAGCGGGGGGCAACACAGATACGCAGTATTTT
TRBV7-2	TRBJ2-7	TRBD1	.	CASSPGTAERKQYF	TGTGCCAGCAGCCCCGGGACAGCCGAACGCAAGCAGTACTTC